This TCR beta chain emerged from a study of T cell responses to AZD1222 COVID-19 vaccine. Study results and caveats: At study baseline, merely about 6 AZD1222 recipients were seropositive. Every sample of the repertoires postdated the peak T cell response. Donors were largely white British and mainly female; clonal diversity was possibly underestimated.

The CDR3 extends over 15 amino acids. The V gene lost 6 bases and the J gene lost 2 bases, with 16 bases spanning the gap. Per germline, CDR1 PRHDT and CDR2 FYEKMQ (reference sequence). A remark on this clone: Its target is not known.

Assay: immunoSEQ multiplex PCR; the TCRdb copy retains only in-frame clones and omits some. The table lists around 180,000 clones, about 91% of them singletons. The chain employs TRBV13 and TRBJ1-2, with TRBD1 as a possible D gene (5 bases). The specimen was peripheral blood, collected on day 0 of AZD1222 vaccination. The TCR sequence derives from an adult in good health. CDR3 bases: TGTGCCAGCAGTCCAGGGTTTACGGGGAACTATGGCTACACCTTC. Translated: CASSPGFTGNYGYTF. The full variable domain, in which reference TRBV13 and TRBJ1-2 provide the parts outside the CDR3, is AAGVIQSPRHLIKEKRETATLKCYPIPRHDTVYWYQQGPGQDPQFLISFYEKMQSDKGSIPDRFSAQQFSDYHSELNMSSLELGDSALYFCASSPGFTGNYGYTFGSGTRLTVV.